A single sample gave rise to the 28 T cell receptor beta chains below, sequenced in a study of cytomegalovirus exposure and HLA in healthy donors. The PCR was carried out with 60 Vbeta primers and 13 Jbeta primers. The protocol was immunoSEQ multiplex PCR, while the TCRdb copy is restricted to in-frame clones and leaves out a portion. Of over 150,000 clones in the sample, roughly three quarters are singletons; the top ten hold about 13%. The sequenced sample was PBMCs. The receptors derive from a young man in good health and CMV-seropositive.

V and J are TRBV28 and TRBJ2-1; no clear D. In germline, CDR1 is MDHEN, CDR2 SYDVKM. V lost 3 bases, J lost 6 bases, and 6 bases lay in between. This CDR3 is 12 amino acids long. CDR3 coding DNA: TGTGCCAGCAGTTTCCCCATCAATGAGCAGTTCTTC. This codes for CASSFPINEQFF.

J is TRBJ2-7 and V is TRBV18; possible D gene TRBD2, 6 bases. The CDR3 consists of 14 residues. Germline lookup yields CDR1 KGHSH and CDR2 LQKENI. With 3 bases removed from V and 0 bases from J, the gap between germline ends came to 9 bases. This CDR3 reads CASSPPRDSYEQYF. The CDR3 nucleotides are TGTGCCAGCTCACCTCCGCGGGACTCCTACGAGCAGTACTTC.

This chain joins TRBV6-5 and TRBJ2-7, with 8 bases aligning to TRBD1. CDR1 is MNHEY, CDR2 SVGAGI, per germline. The CDR3 runs 15 residues. V lost 6 bases and J lost 2; bases outside the gene matches: 9. Written as DNA, the CDR3 is TGTGCCAGCAGGGAACAGGGGGGACCAACCTACGAGCAGTACTTC. Translated: CASREQGGPTYEQYF.

The CDR3 DNA reads as TGTGCCAGTAGTATAGGGGCAGGGGAAGCTTTCTTT. This codes for CASSIGAGEAFF. The chain couples TRBV19 to TRBJ1-1; D might be TRBD1 (5 bases). Trimming removed 1 base from V and 8 bases from J, with 8 bases in between. This CDR3 comprises 12 residues. The germline V gene has CDR1 LNHDA and CDR2 SQIVND (reference sequence).

The chain uses TRBV7-9 and TRBJ2-7, with a weak D call TRBD1 (5 bases). This CDR3 region has 14 residues. The ends were cut back, 10 bases at V and 6 bases at J, with 22 bases in the middle. The germline V gene has CDR1 SEHNR and CDR2 FQNEAQ (reference sequence). CDR3 region: CATRPSGSGCEQYF. CDR3 DNA: TGTGCCACCAGACCATCAGGGTCTGGTTGCGAGCAGTACTTC.

To note about this clone: The germline gene is not matched at one end of the junction; a read error may be the cause. V gene TRBV7-7 combines with J gene TRBJ2-7; TRBD1 agrees at 7 bases. Germline CDR1 and CDR2: SSHAT and FNYEAQ (reference sequence). This CDR3 region has 13 residues. The CDR3 sequence: CASSLGTAYEQYF. The CDR3 coding sequence is TGTGCTAGCAGCCTCGGGACAGCCTACGAGCAGTACTTC.

The chain recombines TRBV12-5 with TRBJ2-1; 9 bases are a match to TRBD1. The germline V gene encodes CDR1 LGHNT and CDR2 FRNRAP. J was trimmed by 7 bases and V by 1 base; bases with no gene match: 5. This CDR3 is built from 15 residues. CDR3 nucleotides: TGTGCTAGTGGTTTGGCCGGGACAGGGAGGAATGAGCAGTTCTTC. Protein product: CASGLAGTGRNEQFF.

This clone appeared once. The chain combines TRBV21-1 with TRBJ2-2; TRBD1 reflects the table's D call only, with no check against the DNA. TRBV21-1 is noted as a pseudogene. The CDR3 runs to 16 residues. CDR3 in DNA: TGTGCCAGCAGCAAAGTTCCAGGGGGCAGCACCGGGGAGCTGTTTTTT. Its protein product is CASSKVPGGSTGELFF.

The genes are TRBV6-5 and TRBJ1-4, with D possibly matching TRBD1 (6 bases). CDR3 size: 14 residues. Trimming took off 5 bases at V and 6 bases at J, with 13 bases between the two ends. CDR1 and CDR2 (germline): MNHEY, SVGAGI. CDR3 residues: CASSTHYRDEKLFF. The CDR3 DNA sequence: TGTGCCAGCAGTACCCATTACAGGGATGAAAAACTGTTTTTT.

The chain employs TRBV6-6 and TRBJ1-3, with 9 bases identical to TRBD1. The J segment lost 2 bases and the V segment lost 5 bases, leaving 7 bases of the junction unmatched. This CDR3 is built from 16 residues. Germline V CDR1 and CDR2: MNHNY, SVGAGI (reference sequence). CDR3 region: CASSKPGQGPGNTIYF. The CDR3 nucleotides read TGTGCCAGCAGTAAACCGGGACAGGGACCTGGAAACACCATATATTTT.

The genes are TRBV7-3 and TRBJ2-3; TRBD1 is a possible D gene (6 bases). The CDR3 is 15 residues long. Germline V gene sequence: CDR1 SGHTA, CDR2 FQGTGA. V was cut by 5 bases and J by 2 bases, with 14 bases left in between. The CDR3: CASSLQGLNTDTQYF. CDR3 bases: TGTGCCAGCAGCCTTCAGGGGCTAAACACAGATACGCAGTATTTT.

The chain has TRBV4-1 and TRBJ2-2; TRBD2 agrees at 14 bases. J was trimmed by 4 bases and V by 3 bases; bases with no gene match: 7. The CDR3 totals 18 residues. CDR1 and CDR2 (germline): MGHRA, YSYEKL. The CDR3, as DNA: TGCGCCAGCAGCCACCCGACTAGCGGGAGGGCCGGCACCGGGGAGCTGTTTTTT. Translation: CASSHPTSGRAGTGELFF.

CDR3 sequence reads: CASSAGQGRLNTEAFF. The CDR3 bases are TGTGCCAGCAGCGCGGGACAGGGGAGATTGAACACTGAAGCTTTCTTT. The rearrangement links TRBV9 to TRBJ1-1, with 10 nucleotides matching TRBD1. The CDR3 has 16 amino acids. Germline-derived CDR1 and CDR2 are SGDLS and YYNGEE. With 3 bases clipped from V and 0 bases from J, the junction kept 5 bases outside the gene matches.

The table lists this clone with a few counts. This chain connects TRBV2 to TRBJ2-7, with a possible D match to TRBD1 (5 bases). There are 15 residues in the CDR3. In germline, CDR1 is SNHLY, CDR2 FYNNEI. Trimming took 0 bases from V and 2 from J, leaving 11 bases between them. The CDR3 loop reads CASSEAVWGPYEQYF. CDR3 DNA: TGTGCCAGCAGTGAAGCTGTCTGGGGCCCCTACGAGCAGTACTTC.

This clone was counted between two and nine times. The chain recombines TRBV25-1 with TRBJ2-5, with D hard to call. Germline V gene data show CDR1 as MGHDK and CDR2 as SYGVNS. The V end was cut by 6 bases, the J end by 1 base, with 3 bases between. The CDR3 spans 11 residues. The CDR3 is CASSFQETQYF. CDR3 bases: TGTGCCAGCAGCTTCCAAGAGACCCAGTACTTC. The full variable domain, its missing parts supplied by reference TRBV25-1 and TRBJ2-5, is EADIYQTPRYLVIGTGKKITLECSQTMGHDKMYWYQQDPGMELHLIHYSYGVNSTEKGDLSSESTVSRIRTEHFPLTLESARPSHTSQYLCASSFQETQYFGPGTRLLVL.

This clone was observed a handful of times. This rearrangement joins TRBV6-1 to TRBJ1-1; D is unresolved. Trimming took off 0 bases at V and 0 bases at J, with 5 bases between the two ends. There are 14 residues in the CDR3. Per the germline V gene, CDR1 is MNHNS and CDR2 is SASEGT. In nucleotides, the CDR3 is TGTGCCAGCAGTGAAGCCAGATTGAACACTGAAGCTTTCTTT. Translating gives CASSEARLNTEAFF.

The chain has TRBV20-1 and TRBJ1-2, with 7 bases that match TRBD1. The CDR3 contains 11 residues. Germline assignment: CDR1 DFQATT and CDR2 SNEGSKA (reference sequence). With 1 base clipped from V and 14 bases from J, the junction kept 7 bases outside the gene matches. The CDR3, as DNA: TGCAGTGCTAGAGGCGACAGGGCTCAAACCTTC. It codes for CSARGDRAQTF.

With respect to this clone: The junction and the germline gene differ at one end; a read error may be behind it. The same CDR3 is also encoded by other DNA sequences in this sample. V usage is TRBV7-2 and J usage is TRBJ1-1; D may be TRBD1 (5 bases). The CDR3 is 14 residues long. Germline V lookup: CDR1 SGHTA, CDR2 FQGNSA. CDR3 sequence (DNA): TGTGCCAGCAGCTTGGCAGGGATGAACACTGAGGCTTTCTTT. Its translation is CASSLAGMNTEAFF.

This rearrangement joins TRBV7-2 to TRBJ1-2; 7 bases agree with TRBD1. The CDR3 contains 15 residues. Germline V gene lookup returns CDR1 SGHTA and CDR2 FQGNSA. V lost 1 base to trimming and J lost 8 bases; unmatched junction nucleotides: 10. This chain's CDR3 is CASSLEGDSAGGYTF. The CDR3 DNA follows: TGTGCCAGCAGCTTAGAGGGGGACAGCGCCGGGGGCTACACCTTC.

This rearrangement joins TRBV28 to TRBJ2-1; TRBD2 aligns across 13 bases. There are 15 residues in the CDR3. The trim removed 8 bases at V and 7 bases at J, leaving 8 bases unmatched. CDR1 is MDHEN and CDR2 is SYDVKM in the germline V gene. CDR3 sequence (DNA): TGTGCCAGCTCTCAGACTAGCGGGAGGTTTAATGAGCAGTTCTTC. Amino acids: CASSQTSGRFNEQFF.

The V and J genes are TRBV29-1 and TRBJ1-4; D perhaps matches TRBD1 (5 bases). There are 14 residues in the CDR3. The germline V gene encodes CDR1 SQVTM and CDR2 ANQGSEA. Trimming pared 3 bases from V and 4 bases from J, leaving 12 bases between. The CDR3 DNA sequence: TGCAGCGTTGAGTTCGGGGGAATTAATGAAAAACTGTTTTTT. It is translated as CSVEFGGINEKLFF.

The chain links TRBV7-8 to TRBJ1-1, with a tentative D call TRBD1 (5 bases). Trimming cost V 5 bases and J 6 bases, with 19 bases left between them. The CDR3 sequence is 15 residues long. Germline CDR1 and CDR2: SGHVS and FQNEAQ. The CDR3 is CASSATENGGSEAFF. As DNA, the CDR3 is TGTGCCAGCAGCGCGACAGAGAATGGGGGGTCTGAAGCTTTCTTT.

This chain connects TRBV7-2 to TRBJ2-7; 11 bases align to TRBD2. The CDR3 length is 15 residues. Germline V CDR1 and CDR2: SGHTA, FQGNSA. The V gene end was trimmed by 5 bases and the J gene end by 2 bases; junction bases not matched to a gene: 5. The CDR3: CASSPGLAETYEQYF. The CDR3 DNA follows: TGTGCCAGCAGCCCGGGACTAGCGGAGACCTACGAGCAGTACTTC.

This CDR3 reads CSARLQFPQYF. CDR3 in DNA: TGCAGTGCTAGACTCCAGTTTCCTCAGTACTTC. J is TRBJ2-7 and V is TRBV20-1; D is unresolved. Trimming shortened V by 2 bases and J by 10 bases, and 12 bases separated the two germline ends. The CDR3 contains 11 residues. The germline gives CDR1 DFQATT, CDR2 SNEGSKA (reference sequence).

DNA of the CDR3: TGCGCCAGCAGCCAAGATCCCCCCTCGGCAGATACGCAGTATTTT. Protein product: CASSQDPPSADTQYF. J is TRBJ2-3 and V is TRBV4-1; D unresolved. This CDR3 has 15 amino acids. Trimming stripped 0 bases from V and 4 bases from J, with 11 bases between. The germline V gene encodes CDR1 MGHRA and CDR2 YSYEKL.

This clone was seen once. The genes are TRBV28 and TRBJ2-3, with 8 bases that match TRBD2. The V segment lost 5 bases and the J segment 0 bases; nucleotides outside the gene matches: 10. There are 17 residues in the CDR3. Germline values: CDR1 MDHEN, CDR2 SYDVKM. CDR3 region: CASSPQGLVASTDTQYF. CDR3 coding DNA: TGTGCCAGCAGTCCCCAGGGACTAGTAGCTAGCACAGATACGCAGTATTTT.

The chain links TRBV6-5 to TRBJ2-7, with D tentatively TRBD1 (6 bases). Trimming cost V 4 bases and J 2 bases, with 9 bases left between them. Germline-derived CDR1 and CDR2 are MNHEY and SVGAGI. This CDR3 is built from 13 residues. The CDR3 region has the DNA TGTGCCAGCAGTTTAACAGGGCCCTACGAGCAGTACTTC. Protein sequence: CASSLTGPYEQYF.

The chain couples TRBV28 to TRBJ2-6; the match to TRBD1 covers 8 bases. The CDR3 totals 15 residues. The V and J ends lost 11 bases and 0 bases, in that order; junction bases with no gene match: 6. Germline V gene sequence: CDR1 MDHEN, CDR2 SYDVKM. The CDR3 DNA is TGTGCCTGCGGACAGGGACGCTCTGGGGCCAACGTCCTGACTTTC. It encodes CACGQGRSGANVLTF.